Below, 14 T cell receptor beta chains from the same sample are listed, as sequenced in a study of shared clonotypes between healthy human individuals (TCRdb year 2020). Preparation of the library involved the immunoSEQ multiplex PCR assay. As stored in TCRdb, this immuneACCESS dataset retains in-frame rearrangements with V and J assigned. A fraction of the clones does not appear; measured against another copy, unresolved V genes explain less than half of the discrepancy, and the remainder lacks a known reason. A total of about 2.3 million clones appear in this sample, 85% to 95% of them only once. The top ten hold 0.35% to 0.45% of the sample. Sequencing was done on a sample of naive CD4+ T cells from PBMCs. Per the publication, the cell subset or site label means: CD45RA+ positively selected. These receptors all stem from a man younger than 35 in good health. Some clones in this sample may be carry-over from other donors' samples.

V gene TRBV9 combines with J gene TRBJ1-1, with D maybe TRBD1 (6 bases). V lost 0 bases and J 1 base, leaving 10 bases between the germline ends. The CDR3 contains 15 residues. CDR1 is SGDLS, CDR2 YYNGEE, per germline. CDR3: CASSVEARGNTEAFF. CDR3 DNA: TGTGCCAGCAGCGTAGAGGCCAGGGGGAACACTGAAGCTTTCTTT. The full variable domain, completed using reference TRBV9 and TRBJ1-1, is DSGVTQTPKHLITATGQRVTLRCSPRSGDLSVYWYQQSLDQGLQFLIQYYNGEERAKGNILERFSAQQFPDLHSELNLSSLELGDSALYFCASSVEARGNTEAFFGQGTRLTVV.

This clone showed up just once. The chain combines TRBV30 with TRBJ1-6; TRBD1 matches at 7 bases. The J segment lost 16 bases and the V segment lost 2 bases, leaving 5 bases of the junction unmatched. CDR1 is GTSNPN and CDR2 is SVGIG in the germline V gene (reference sequence). This CDR3 contains 11 residues. CDR3 nucleotide sequence: TGTGCCTGGAGTAGGAGGGGGCCTCTCCACTTT. Translated: CAWSRRGPLHF.

The V call is TRBV2, the J call TRBJ2-3; D remains unclear. Trimming removed 4 bases at V and 6 bases at J, with 11 bases between. The V gene's germline CDR1 is SNHLY and CDR2 FYNNEI. This CDR3 spans 13 amino acids. The CDR3 is CASSAPTPDTQYF. The CDR3 DNA reads TGTGCCAGCAGTGCCCCTACCCCGGATACGCAGTATTTT.

The chain recombines TRBV30 with TRBJ2-3; perhaps TRBD2 as D (5 bases). The germline V gene has CDR1 GTSNPN and CDR2 SVGIG (reference sequence). The V gene lost 2 bases and the J gene lost 4 bases, with 13 bases spanning the gap. The CDR3 extends over 14 amino acids. Here the CDR3 reads CAWSPTGISDTQYF. Here the CDR3 DNA reads TGTGCCTGGAGTCCGACGGGAATCTCAGATACGCAGTATTTT.

This clone has just one count. The J gene is TRBJ2-7, the V gene TRBV6-6, with 8 bases fitting TRBD1. Germline V gives CDR1 MNHNY, CDR2 SVGAGI (reference sequence). This CDR3 region has 16 residues. The junction had 10 bases not matched to a gene; V was cut back by 2 bases and J by 4 bases. DNA of the CDR3: TGTGCCAGCAGTTACCTTAGACAGGGGAGTAAATACGAGCAGTACTTC. As protein: CASSYLRQGSKYEQYF.

This clone was detected once. The genes are TRBV7-9 and TRBJ2-7; 7 nucleotides match TRBD1. Germline loops: CDR1 SEHNR, CDR2 FQNEAQ (reference sequence). The length of the CDR3 is 13 residues. V lost 4 bases and J lost 6; bases outside the gene matches: 6. Here the CDR3 DNA reads TGTGCCAGCAGCTCCTTGGACAGGAGCGAGCAGTACTTC. Its translation is CASSSLDRSEQYF.

This chain links TRBV5-1 with TRBJ2-3; 13 nucleotides line up with TRBD2. The CDR3 contains 16 residues. Trimming took 0 bases from V and 5 from J; bases not matched to a gene: 3. CDR1 is SGHRS, CDR2 YFSETQ, per germline. The CDR3 region has the DNA TGCGCCAGCAGCTTGGCGGGACTAGCGGGAATAGATACGCAGTATTTT. Its translation: CASSLAGLAGIDTQYF.

The chain uses TRBV7-2 and TRBJ2-7; unclear D gene. This CDR3 is 12 amino acids long. CDR1 and CDR2 from the germline V gene are SGHTA and FQGNSA. With 3 bases removed from V and 2 bases from J, the gap between germline ends came to 5 bases. The CDR3 DNA reads TGTGCCAGCAGCTTGGCTACCTACGAGCAGTACTTC. It codes for CASSLATYEQYF. The variable domain in full, with the rest retrieved from reference TRBV7-2 and TRBJ2-7, is GAGVSQSPSNKVTEKGKDVELRCDPISGHTALYWYRQSLGQGLEFLIYFQGNSAPDKSGLPSDRFSAERTGGSVSTLTIQRTQQEDSAVYLCASSLATYEQYFGPGTRLTVT.

The chain links TRBV5-4 to TRBJ2-7, with TRBD1 matching over 12 bases. The CDR3 extends over 15 amino acids. Germline CDR1 reads SGHNT; CDR2 reads YYREEE (reference sequence). V lost 6 bases and J lost 6; bases outside the gene matches: 10. The DNA for the CDR3 is TGTGCCAGCACCAAAGGGGGACAGGGGGCTTCCGAGCAGTACTTC. Amino acids: CASTKGGQGASEQYF.

This clone turned up a few times. The chain links TRBV28 to TRBJ1-5; TRBD1 might be the D (5 bases). This CDR3 has 15 amino acids. Germline values: CDR1 MDHEN, CDR2 SYDVKM. The V and J ends lost 0 bases and 7 bases respectively, with 13 bases between them. The CDR3: CASSLWRSGWQPQHF. The CDR3 DNA follows: TGTGCCAGCAGTTTATGGCGGTCAGGGTGGCAGCCCCAGCATTTT.

V usage is TRBV28 and J usage is TRBJ1-1; 9 bases fit TRBD1. Germline loops: CDR1 MDHEN, CDR2 SYDVKM. The CDR3 is 15 residues long. V shed 6 bases and J 0 bases; nucleotides not matched to a gene: 5. CDR3 nucleotides: TGTGCCAGCAGCGGGACAGGGCCGGTGAACACTGAAGCTTTCTTT. It codes for CASSGTGPVNTEAFF. Full variable domain (rest looked up from reference TRBV28 and TRBJ1-1): DVKVTQSSRYLVKRTGEKVFLECVQDMDHENMFWYRQDPGLGLRLIYFSYDVKMKEKGDIPEGYSVSREKKERFSLILESASTNQTSMYLCASSGTGPVNTEAFFGQGTRLTVV.

The CDR3 region has the DNA TGTGCCTGGAGTGTAGGCCCACAGGATGGCTATGGCTACACCTTC. Protein product: CAWSVGPQDGYGYTF. J is TRBJ1-2 and V is TRBV30; a possible D gene is TRBD1 (5 bases). Trimming cost V 0 bases and J 4 bases, with 15 bases left between them. The germline V gene has CDR1 GTSNPN and CDR2 SVGIG (reference sequence). The CDR3 spans 15 residues.

The V gene is TRBV5-1, the J gene TRBJ2-5; D is possibly TRBD1 or TRBD2 (5 bases each). CDR1 SGHRS and CDR2 YFSETQ come from the germline V gene. Trimming stripped 1 base from V and 5 bases from J, with 12 bases between. This CDR3 contains 14 residues. The CDR3 nucleotides are TGCGCCAGCAGCTTGTGGGGGAGTGGTGAGACCCAGTACTTC. It specifies CASSLWGSGETQYF.

CDR3 sequence reads: CASSRQGTSAYNEQFF. The CDR3, as DNA: TGCGCCAGCAGTCGCCAGGGTACGAGCGCCTACAATGAGCAGTTCTTC. The rearrangement joins TRBV5-1 to TRBJ2-1; the D gene is possibly TRBD1 (5 bases). The V end was cut by 5 bases, the J end by 2 bases, with 17 bases between. From germline, CDR1 is SGHRS and CDR2 YFSETQ. CDR3 length: 16 residues.